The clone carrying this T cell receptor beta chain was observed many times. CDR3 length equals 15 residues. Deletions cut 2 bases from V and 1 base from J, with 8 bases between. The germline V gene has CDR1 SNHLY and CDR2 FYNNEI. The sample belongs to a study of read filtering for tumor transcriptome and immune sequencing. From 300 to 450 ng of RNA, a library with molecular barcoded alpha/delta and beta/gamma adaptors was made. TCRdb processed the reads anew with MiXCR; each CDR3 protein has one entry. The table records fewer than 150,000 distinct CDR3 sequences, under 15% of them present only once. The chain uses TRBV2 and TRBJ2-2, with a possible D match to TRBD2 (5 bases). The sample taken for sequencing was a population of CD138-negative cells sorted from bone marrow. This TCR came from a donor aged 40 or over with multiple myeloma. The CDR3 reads CASSETGGNTGELFF. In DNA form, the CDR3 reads TGTGCCAGCAGTGAAACTGGAGGGAACACCGGGGAGCTGTTTTTT.